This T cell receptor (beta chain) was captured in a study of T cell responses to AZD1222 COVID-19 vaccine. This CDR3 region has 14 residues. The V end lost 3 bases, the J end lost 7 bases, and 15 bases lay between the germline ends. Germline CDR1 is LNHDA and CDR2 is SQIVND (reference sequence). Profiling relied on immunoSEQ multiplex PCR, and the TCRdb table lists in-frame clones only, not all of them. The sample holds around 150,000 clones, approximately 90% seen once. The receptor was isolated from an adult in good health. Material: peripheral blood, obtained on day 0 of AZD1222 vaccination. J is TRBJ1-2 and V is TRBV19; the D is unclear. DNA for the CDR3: TGTGCCAGTAGTATGCGGTCCGAAGGCTTTGGCTACACCTTC. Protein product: CASSMRSEGFGYTF. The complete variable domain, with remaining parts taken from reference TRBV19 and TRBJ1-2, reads DGGITQSPKYLFRKEGQNVTLSCEQNLNHDAMYWYRQDPGQGLRLIYYSQIVNDFQKGDIAEGYSVSREKKESFPLTVTSAQKNPTAFYLCASSMRSEGFGYTFGSGTRLTVV.